This is a list of T cell receptor beta chains from one sample in a study of beta chain features in type 1 diabetes. Profiled with immunoSEQ multiplex PCR; TCRdb holds only in-frame clones, not every one. The top ten clones hold more than 0.045% of a sample with around 500,000 clones, 11% of them seen once. The specimen was naive CD4+ T cells from blood. The receptors stem from a woman younger than 35 in good health. CDR3s include the opening cysteine and the closing phenylalanine or tryptophan. Fields, in order: V gene, D gene, clone size, J gene, CDR3 protein, CDR3 DNA. A D gene is named only where the DNA matches it firmly. Where a row states a size, it is once, few, many or the class of an expanded clone; other rows omit it.

v_call: TRBV7-9
d_call: TRBD1
clone_size: .
j_call: TRBJ2-7
cdr3_aa: CASSPWTGDRIYEQYF
cdr3_nt: TGTGCCAGCAGCCCATGGACCGGGGACAGGATATACGAGCAGTACTTC

v_call: TRBV27
d_call: .
clone_size: .
j_call: TRBJ1-3
cdr3_aa: CASSLAGGNTIYF
cdr3_nt: TGTGCCAGCAGTTTGGCAGGTGGAAACACCATATATTTT

v_call: TRBV6-1
d_call: TRBD2
clone_size: .
j_call: TRBJ2-1
cdr3_aa: CASGFLAGVNEQFF
cdr3_nt: TGTGCCAGCGGATTTCTAGCGGGAGTCAATGAGCAGTTCTTC

v_call: TRBV11-1
d_call: .
clone_size: few
j_call: TRBJ2-1
cdr3_aa: CASSPRGSHFLDNEQFF
cdr3_nt: TGTGCCAGCAGCCCTCGGGGGAGTCATTTTTTGGACAATGAGCAGTTCTTC

v_call: TRBV5-4
d_call: .
clone_size: .
j_call: TRBJ2-1
cdr3_aa: CASSFIDNEQFF
cdr3_nt: TGTGCCAGCAGCTTTATAGACAATGAGCAGTTCTTC

v_call: TRBV4-3
d_call: TRBD2
clone_size: few
j_call: TRBJ2-1
cdr3_aa: CASSQGRSGTSGYSSYNEQFF
cdr3_nt: TGCGCCAGCAGCCAGGGACGGTCCGGGACTAGCGGGTATAGCTCCTACAATGAGCAGTTCTTC

v_call: TRBV21-1
d_call: .
clone_size: .
j_call: TRBJ2-3
cdr3_aa: CASSKADRGGTDTQYF
cdr3_nt: TGTGCCAGCAGCAAAGCGGACAGGGGAGGGACAGATACGCAGTATTTT

v_call: TRBV5-1
d_call: TRBD2
clone_size: .
j_call: TRBJ2-3
cdr3_aa: CASSLAGEGDTQYF
cdr3_nt: TGCGCCAGCAGCTTAGCTGGGGAGGGAGATACGCAGTATTTT

v_call: TRBV7-2
d_call: TRBD2
clone_size: .
j_call: TRBJ2-1
cdr3_aa: CASSFTSGSYNEQFF
cdr3_nt: TGTGCCAGCAGCTTCACTAGCGGCTCCTACAATGAGCAGTTCTTC

v_call: TRBV28
d_call: .
clone_size: few
j_call: TRBJ2-3
cdr3_aa: CASSLSGGSAQYF
cdr3_nt: TGTGCCAGCAGTTTATCCGGGGGAAGTGCGCAGTATTTT

v_call: TRBV9
d_call: .
clone_size: .
j_call: TRBJ1-6
cdr3_aa: CASSVVVAGVDSPLHF
cdr3_nt: TGTGCCAGCAGCGTAGTAGTGGCAGGGGTGGACTCACCCCTCCACTTT

v_call: TRBV4-1
d_call: .
clone_size: .
j_call: TRBJ2-1
cdr3_aa: CASSQDRRGPEVEQFF
cdr3_nt: TGCGCCAGCAGCCAAGATCGGCGAGGGCCAGAGGTTGAGCAGTTCTTC

v_call: TRBV27
d_call: .
clone_size: .
j_call: TRBJ1-6
cdr3_aa: CASSSSVGSSYNSPLHF
cdr3_nt: TGTGCCAGCAGTTCCTCCGTGGGAAGCTCCTATAATTCACCCCTCCACTTT

v_call: TRBV2
d_call: .
clone_size: few
j_call: TRBJ2-1
cdr3_aa: CASSGQFEQFF
cdr3_nt: TGTGCCAGCAGTGGACAGTTTGAGCAGTTCTTC

v_call: TRBV6-5
d_call: .
clone_size: few
j_call: TRBJ2-5
cdr3_aa: CASSYGLTETQYF
cdr3_nt: TGTGCCAGCAGTTACGGCCTCACCGAGACCCAGTACTTC

v_call: TRBV9
d_call: TRBD2
clone_size: .
j_call: TRBJ2-7
cdr3_aa: CASSVARGGLNEQYF
cdr3_nt: TGTGCCAGCAGCGTAGCGAGGGGAGGGCTCAACGAGCAGTACTTC

v_call: TRBV7-3
d_call: .
clone_size: few
j_call: TRBJ1-1
cdr3_aa: CASSPDRSNTEAFF
cdr3_nt: TGTGCCAGCAGCCCTGACAGGTCGAACACTGAAGCTTTCTTT

v_call: TRBV7-3
d_call: TRBD2
clone_size: few
j_call: TRBJ2-2
cdr3_aa: CASSLLLAETGELFF
cdr3_nt: TGTGCCAGCAGCTTATTACTAGCGGAGACCGGGGAGCTGTTTTTT